Reported below is one T cell receptor beta chain. The V segment lost 1 base and the J segment 5 bases; nucleotides outside the gene matches: 7. CDR3 length equals 16 residues. CDR1 and CDR2 from the germline V gene are LGHNA and YSLEER. This sample was included in a study of blood T cell repertoires in COVID-19. Study overall: Donors in the United States, Italy and Spain gave samples during acute or convalescent COVID-19. Sample material is recorded as cDNA or gDNA derived from T cells, B-cell-depleted T cells, or PBMCs.

Per the original data handling: How many nucleated cells were present was estimated from reference gene primer amplification. Data came from immunoSEQ multiplex PCR; TCRdb stores just in-frame clones and leaves some out. That table is the source of V, J and clone size, and D and trimming were worked out from the DNA. The sample consists of about 330,000 clones, roughly 90% of them appearing once. Material: peripheral blood. This chain links TRBV4-3 with TRBJ1-4; 7 bases agree with TRBD1. The sequence derives from a woman in her 50s with active or convalescent COVID-19. Here the CDR3 reads CASSQGTAGGNEKLFF. Written as DNA, the CDR3 is TGCGCCAGCAGCCAAGGGACGGCAGGGGGAAATGAAAAACTGTTTTTT.